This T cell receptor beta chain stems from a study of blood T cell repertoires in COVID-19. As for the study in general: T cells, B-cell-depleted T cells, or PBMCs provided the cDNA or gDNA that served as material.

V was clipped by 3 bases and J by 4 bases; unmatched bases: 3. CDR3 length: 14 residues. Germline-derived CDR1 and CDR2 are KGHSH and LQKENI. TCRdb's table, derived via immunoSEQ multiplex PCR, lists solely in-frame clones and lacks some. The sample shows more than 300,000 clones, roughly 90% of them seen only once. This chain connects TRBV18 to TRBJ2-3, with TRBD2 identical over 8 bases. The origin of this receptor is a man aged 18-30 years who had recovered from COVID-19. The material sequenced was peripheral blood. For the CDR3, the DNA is TGTGCCAGCTCACCTAGCGGGACCGCAGATACGCAGTATTTT. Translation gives CASSPSGTADTQYF.